The T cell receptor (beta chain) described here comes from a study of shared clonotypes between healthy human individuals. DNA at 150 to 200 ng, 25,000 to 35,000 T cell genomes, went into sorted-subset replicate PCRs. Sequenced by immunoSEQ multiplex PCR; TCRdb stores in-frame clones only, minus some. The sample carries about 680,000 clones, around 78% recorded once. The germline V and J ends were trimmed by 7 bases and 5 bases, with 11 bases remaining between them. Germline values: CDR1 SNHLY, CDR2 FYNNEI. The CDR3 is made up of 12 amino acids. Material for sequencing was memory CD4+ T cells sorted from blood. Subset noted: CD45RA-negative fraction. The V call is TRBV2, the J call TRBJ2-5, with no clear D. The sequence was obtained from a woman aged 30 to 39 in good health. This CDR3 reads CASTAVYETQYF. The DNA of the CDR3 is TGTGCCAGCACGGCAGTTTATGAGACCCAGTACTTC.